The clone carrying this TCR beta chain was seen ten or more times. Amplification targeted TCR beta CDR3 regions from RNA transcripts. The TCR CDR3 first-round RT-PCR relied on the HTBI primer set. MiXCR, applied by TCRdb to the multiplex PCR reads, yields one record per CDR3 protein. The sample records 550,000 to 650,000 distinct CDR3 sequences, 14% being singletons. Germline-derived CDR1 and CDR2 are KGHSH and LQKENI. V was cut by 3 bases and J by 4 bases, with 11 bases left in between. This CDR3 contains 14 residues. This sample is drawn from a study of T cells in Graves' hyperthyroidism and ophthalmopathy.

Sequencing input: blood. The TCR was taken from a woman aged 40 to 50 with Graves' hyperthyroidism. J is TRBJ2-3 and V is TRBV18; weak D call: TRBD2 (6 bases). The CDR3 protein is CASSPSRGPDTQYF. The CDR3, as DNA: TGTGCCAGCTCACCCTCGCGGGGTCCAGATACGCAGTATTTT.